This entry lists 27 T cell receptor beta chains sequenced from one sample in a study of blood T cell repertoires in COVID-19. Sequenced by immunoSEQ multiplex PCR; TCRdb stores in-frame clones only, minus some. The table has 150,000 or so clones, around 81% seen once; the top ten hold about 3%. Material for sequencing was peripheral blood. These receptor sequences come from a woman aged 40 to 50 with active or convalescent COVID-19.

This clone was seen more than once but under ten times. This sequence joins TRBV4-3 and TRBJ1-2; D uncertain. The CDR3 is 12 amino acids. Trimming removed 0 bases from V and 5 bases from J, with 4 bases in between. CDR1 and CDR2 from the germline V gene are LGHNA and YSLEER. The CDR3 DNA reads TGCGCCAGCAGCCAAGACTCTTATGGCTACACCTTC. Translating gives CASSQDSYGYTF.

V is TRBV27 and J is TRBJ2-1; D perhaps matches TRBD2 (6 bases). CDR1 is MNHEY and CDR2 is SMNVEV in the germline V gene (reference sequence). There are 14 residues in the CDR3. V lost 0 bases and J 7 bases, leaving 10 bases between the germline ends. CDR3 nucleotide sequence: TGTGCCAGCAGTTTATCCGGGAGCAGGAATGAGCAGTTCTTC. Translated: CASSLSGSRNEQFF.

The V and J genes are TRBV10-3 and TRBJ2-7; 9 nucleotides match TRBD1. J gave up 6 bases and V 5 bases, and 8 bases lay outside the gene matches. The germline V gene has CDR1 ENHRY and CDR2 SYGVKD. This CDR3 contains 14 residues. The CDR3 is CAISRGQGRGEQYF. The CDR3 nucleotides read TGTGCCATCAGTCGGGGACAGGGCAGGGGCGAGCAGTACTTC.

The chain links TRBV2 to TRBJ2-2; TRBD1 might be the D (6 bases). CDR1 and CDR2 from the germline V gene are SNHLY and FYNNEI. Trimming took off 8 bases at V and 6 bases at J, with 16 bases between the two ends. The length of the CDR3 is 14 residues. CDR3 sequence reads: CASDRINAAGELFF. In DNA form, the CDR3 reads TGTGCCAGCGACAGGATCAATGCCGCCGGGGAGCTGTTTTTT.

This chain joins TRBV4-3 and TRBJ2-5; 7 bases are a match to TRBD2. The CDR3 loop spans 15 amino acids. The V segment lost 0 bases and the J segment 5 bases; nucleotides outside the gene matches: 6. Germline-derived CDR1 and CDR2 are LGHNA and YSLEER. The CDR3 sequence is CASSQEGRGGETQYF. Written as DNA, the CDR3 is TGCGCCAGCAGCCAAGAAGGGAGGGGTGGGGAGACCCAGTACTTC.

The CDR3 sequence: CASSPQGGERSAGYTF. In DNA, the CDR3 is TGTGCCAGCAGTCCCCAGGGAGGGGAACGTTCGGCCGGCTACACCTTC. The V gene is TRBV28, the J gene TRBJ1-2; weak D call: TRBD1 (5 bases). The CDR3 contains 16 residues. V gave up 5 bases and J gave up 8 bases, with 24 bases separating them. Germline V gene sequence: CDR1 MDHEN, CDR2 SYDVKM.

The genes are TRBV2 and TRBJ2-3; possibly TRBD1 for D (6 bases). CDR3 length: 14 amino acids. Germline-derived CDR1 and CDR2 are SNHLY and FYNNEI. V lost 6 bases and J 1 base, leaving 11 bases between the germline ends. As DNA, the CDR3 is TGTGCCAGCAGCCAGGGGCCCGGCACAGATACGCAGTATTTT. Translating gives CASSQGPGTDTQYF. The complete variable domain, with remaining parts taken from reference TRBV2 and TRBJ2-3, reads EPEVTQTPSHQVTQMGQEVILRCVPISNHLYFYWYRQILGQKVEFLVSFYNNEISEKSEIFDDQFSVERPDGSNFTLKIRSTKLEDSAMYFCASSQGPGTDTQYFGPGTRLTVL.

V and J are TRBV10-3 and TRBJ2-3, with TRBD2 identical over 8 bases. V lost 6 bases, J lost 6 bases, and 8 bases stayed unmatched. Germline V gives CDR1 ENHRY, CDR2 SYGVKD. The CDR3 sequence is 14 residues long. The CDR3 loop is CAISLTGGHDTQYF. The CDR3 DNA sequence: TGTGCCATCAGCCTGACGGGGGGGCACGATACGCAGTATTTT.

CDR3: CASSHGGAVGYTF. CDR3 DNA sequence: TGTGCCAGCAGCCATGGCGGGGCGGTAGGCTACACCTTC. The chain employs TRBV7-9 and TRBJ1-2; D is perhaps TRBD1 (5 bases). Germline V CDR1 and CDR2: SEHNR, FQNEAQ (reference sequence). V gave up 5 bases and J gave up 8 bases, with 15 bases separating them. The CDR3 loop spans 13 amino acids. Together with reference TRBV7-9 and TRBJ1-2, the CDR3 gives the full variable domain: DTGVSQNPRHKITKRGQNVTFRCDPISEHNRLYWYRQTLGQGPEFLTYFQNEAQLEKSRLLSDRFSAERPKGSFSTLEIQRTEQGDSAMYLCASSHGGAVGYTFGSGTRLTVV.

This chain links TRBV18 with TRBJ2-5, with D maybe TRBD2 (5 bases). This CDR3 contains 13 residues. Germline V gives CDR1 KGHSH, CDR2 LQKENI. Trimming stripped 3 bases from V and 1 base from J, with 6 bases between. CDR3 in amino acids: CASSPEGQETQYF. For the CDR3, the DNA is TGTGCCAGCTCACCCGAGGGCCAAGAGACCCAGTACTTC.

This chain uses TRBV5-1 with TRBJ1-4, with 8 bases lining up with TRBD1. V trimming: 4 bases; J trimming: 0 bases; junction bases outside the gene matches: 8. The CDR3 extends over 17 amino acids. Germline assignment: CDR1 SGHRS and CDR2 YFSETQ. This CDR3 is CASSAAQTGATNEKLFF. DNA for the CDR3: TGCGCCAGCAGCGCAGCACAGACAGGGGCAACTAATGAAAAACTGTTTTTT.

Here the CDR3 reads CASSLLGTRNQPQHF. As DNA, the CDR3 is TGTGCCAGCAGTTTACTTGGGACTCGGAATCAGCCCCAGCATTTT. The chain is built from TRBV27 and TRBJ1-5; perhaps TRBD1 as D (5 bases). The CDR3 contains 15 residues. Germline loops: CDR1 MNHEY, CDR2 SMNVEV (reference sequence). Trimming took off 2 bases at V and 4 bases at J, with 12 bases between the two ends.

The chain has TRBV6-6 and TRBJ1-1; 7 bases fit TRBD1. Trimming removed 6 bases from V and 0 bases from J; junction bases left unmatched: 1. Germline V lookup: CDR1 MNHNY, CDR2 SVGAGI (reference sequence). This CDR3 has 13 residues. The CDR3 loop is CASRGQMNTEAFF. CDR3 sequence (DNA): TGTGCCAGCAGGGGACAGATGAACACTGAAGCTTTCTTT.

The gene calls are TRBV7-9 and TRBJ2-3; 7 nucleotides line up with TRBD2. The ends lost 6 bases at V and 2 bases at J; junction bases unmatched: 5. The CDR3 is made up of 14 amino acids. CDR1 is SEHNR, CDR2 FQNEAQ, per germline (reference sequence). CDR3 in DNA: TGTGCCAGCAGGGAGGCGGGGGTCACAGATACGCAGTATTTT. It encodes CASREAGVTDTQYF.

This clone was counted once. This chain uses TRBV7-8 with TRBJ2-1; D unresolved. Germline V gene sequence: CDR1 SGHVS, CDR2 FQNEAQ. This CDR3 is built from 13 residues. V was trimmed by 1 base and J by 10 bases, leaving 11 bases between them. The CDR3 DNA is TGTGCCAGCAGCTTAGACCCAGGTAACGAGCAGTTCTTC. This codes for CASSLDPGNEQFF.

This chain joins TRBV5-4 and TRBJ1-1; 9 positions match TRBD1. The CDR3 covers 13 residues. From germline, CDR1 is SGHNT and CDR2 YYREEE (reference sequence). Trimming took 4 bases from V and 11 from J; bases not matched to a gene: 9. Here the CDR3 DNA reads TGTGCCAGCAGCGTTACAGGGGGCGCTGGCGCTTTCTTT. Its translation is CASSVTGGAGAFF. The full variable domain, its missing parts supplied by reference TRBV5-4 and TRBJ1-1, is ETGVTQSPTHLIKTRGQQVTLRCSSQSGHNTVSWYQQALGQGPQFIFQYYREEENGRGNFPPRFSGLQFPNYSSELNVNALELDDSALYLCASSVTGGAGAFFGQGTRLTVV.

This chain links TRBV7-9 with TRBJ2-1; TRBD2 aligns across 7 bases. Germline V gene lookup returns CDR1 SEHNR and CDR2 FQNEAQ (reference sequence). This CDR3 is 11 amino acids long. V was clipped by 6 bases and J by 15 bases; unmatched bases: 8. CDR3 sequence: CASSPGLDGFF. CDR3 nucleotide sequence: TGTGCCAGCAGTCCCGGACTAGATGGGTTCTTC.

The chain carries TRBV4-2 and TRBJ2-3; D is undetermined. V was shortened by 4 bases and J by 11 bases, with 19 bases between the two germline ends. Germline V gene sequence: CDR1 LGHNA, CDR2 YNFKEQ. The CDR3 totals 14 residues. The CDR3, as DNA: TGTGCCAGCAGCCCGGCCCTCTCCAGGATGGTGCAGTATTTT. It specifies CASSPALSRMVQYF.

In this sample, this clone turned up a few times. The CDR3 nucleotides are TGTGCCAGTAGTACCTCCGGGAGAAACATTCAGTACTTC. This encodes CASSTSGRNIQYF. This chain joins TRBV19 and TRBJ2-4, with D perhaps TRBD2 (6 bases). Trimming cost V 4 bases and J 6 bases, with 10 bases left between them. The germline CDR1 and CDR2 sequences are LNHDA and SQIVND (reference sequence). This CDR3 contains 13 residues.

V is TRBV9 and J is TRBJ2-2; unclear D gene. This CDR3 contains 13 residues. Deletions cut 3 bases from V and 7 bases from J, with 10 bases between. Germline V gives CDR1 SGDLS, CDR2 YYNGEE. The CDR3, as DNA: TGTGCCAGCAGCGCCGCGACTTACGGGGAGCTGTTTTTT. Amino acids: CASSAATYGELFF.

The chain recombines TRBV21-1 with TRBJ2-1; TRBD1 is the table's D call, not checked against the DNA. TRBV21-1 is designated a pseudogene. There are 10 residues in the CDR3. CDR3 bases: TGTGCCAGCAGCAAGGCTGTGCAGTTCTTC. Encoded protein: CASSKAVQFF.

This clone was counted only a few times. The chain carries TRBV28 and TRBJ2-1, with D maybe TRBD2 (7 bases). Per the germline V gene, CDR1 is MDHEN and CDR2 is SYDVKM. This CDR3 comprises 15 residues. Trimming took off 4 bases at V and 4 bases at J, with 14 bases between the two ends. CDR3 loop: CASSSGGALYNEQFF. CDR3 sequence (DNA): TGTGCCAGCAGTTCTGGGGGGGCCCTATACAATGAGCAGTTCTTC.

The chain employs TRBV12-3 or TRBV12-4 and TRBJ1-4; tentatively, D is TRBD1 (6 bases). CDR3 size: 13 residues. V lost 8 bases to trimming and J lost 8 bases, with 15 bases between them. Here the CDR3 reads CASGGLAGEKLFF. In nucleotides, the CDR3 is TGTGCCAGCGGGGGCCTGGCTGGGGAAAAACTGTTTTTT.

The gene calls are TRBV2 and TRBJ1-6, with 12 bases matching TRBD1. With 3 bases clipped from V and 9 bases from J, the junction kept 3 bases outside the gene matches. The CDR3 runs 15 residues. Germline V gene lookup returns CDR1 SNHLY and CDR2 FYNNEI. Here the CDR3 DNA reads TGTGCCAGCAGTGACAGGGACAGGGGGCCTTCACCCCTCCACTTT. This codes for CASSDRDRGPSPLHF.

The rearrangement joins TRBV19 to TRBJ1-2; 10 bases map to TRBD1. The germline CDR1 and CDR2 sequences are LNHDA and SQIVND (reference sequence). The CDR3 consists of 14 residues. J was trimmed by 5 bases and V by 3 bases; bases with no gene match: 3. The CDR3 DNA reads TGTGCCAGTAGTATGGGACAGGGGCCTTATGGCTACACCTTC. It yields the protein CASSMGQGPYGYTF.

The chain couples TRBV6-5 to TRBJ1-5, with TRBD1 as a possible D gene (6 bases). CDR3 length equals 15 residues. The germline V gene has CDR1 MNHEY and CDR2 SVGAGI. V lost 5 bases, J lost 4 bases, and 15 bases lay in between. Written as DNA, the CDR3 is TGTGCCAGCAGTCCCTTCAGGGGATCAAATCAGCCCCAGCATTTT. It is translated as CASSPFRGSNQPQHF.

V gene TRBV19 combines with J gene TRBJ1-1, with D hard to call. Germline CDR1 reads LNHDA; CDR2 reads SQIVND (reference sequence). The CDR3 has 16 amino acids. Trimming removed 7 bases at V and 1 base at J, with 19 bases between. The CDR3: CASTSTGRFSNTEAFF. The CDR3 region has the DNA TGTGCCAGTACCTCTACGGGGAGATTCTCGAACACTGAAGCTTTCTTT.